These T cell receptor beta chains were read from a single sample in a study of T cells in narcolepsy. Data came from immunoSEQ multiplex PCR; TCRdb stores just in-frame clones and leaves some out. The sample yields around 34,000 clones, around three quarters seen once. Sequencing was carried out using memory (CD45RA-) CD4+ T cells from blood. The receptors originated from a human donor in good health. Both conserved end residues are part of each CDR3. Fields, in order: J gene, D gene, V gene, clone size, CDR3 protein. The D gene is left open where the match is weak. Expanded clones are given a class, and other clones once, few, many or no size at all.

TRBJ2-3 | NA | TRBV7-2 | NA | CASSPTLLTDTQYF
TRBJ2-3 | TRBD2 | TRBV30 | NA | CAGGNGGRALIDTQYF
TRBJ2-4 | NA | TRBV5-1 | NA | CASSLDGGENIQYF
TRBJ1-2 | NA | TRBV6-1 | NA | CASSSPGLGGYGYTF
TRBJ1-5 | NA | TRBV28 | NA | CASSLALGGNQPQHF
TRBJ2-7 | NA | TRBV7-9 | NA | CASSSSGQTGAYEQYF
TRBJ1-2 | NA | TRBV30 | NA | CAWSTTGISNYGYTF
TRBJ2-7 | TRBD1 | TRBV11-3 | NA | CASSSPDRGHEQYF
TRBJ1-2 | TRBD1 | TRBV5-1 | few | CASSLEVGTGGGYTF
TRBJ2-7 | TRBD1 | TRBV27 | NA | CASSQDRVLVEQYF
TRBJ2-7 | NA | TRBV30 | NA | CAWSVLLANYEQYF
TRBJ2-7 | NA | TRBV7-9 | NA | CASGPTGSSYEQYF